This entry concerns a single T cell receptor (beta chain). The CDR3 loop spans 16 amino acids. These data are taken from a study of shared clonotypes between healthy human individuals. Data came from immunoSEQ multiplex PCR; TCRdb stores just in-frame clones and leaves some out. The sample shows more than 400,000 clones, about 96% of them seen only once. The chain combines TRBV1 with TRBJ1-3. TRBV1 is a pseudogene segment. Sequenced material: naive CD4+ T cells sorted from blood. Subset denoted: CD45RA+ positively selected. The source of this sequence is a woman in her 30s in good health. Written as DNA, the CDR3 is TGCACCAGCAGCCAAGGGCCGGGTCACTCTGGAAACACCATATATTTT. This translates into CTSSQGPGHSGNTIYF.